The entry that follows covers one T cell receptor beta chain sequence. These data belong to a study of blood T cell repertoires in COVID-19. Here immunoSEQ multiplex PCR was the method, and the copy in TCRdb shows in-frame clones only, minus some. Among 250,000 to 300,000 clones, 70% to 90% were seen once, and the ten largest hold about 3%. Germline-derived CDR1 and CDR2 are MNHEY and SVGAGI. The ends lost 6 bases at V and 3 bases at J; junction bases unmatched: 5. This CDR3 is 14 amino acids long. Sequencing used peripheral blood. The clonotype was recovered from a woman in her twenties or thirties with active or convalescent COVID-19. This chain uses TRBV6-5 with TRBJ1-5; 7 bases agree with TRBD1. For the CDR3, the DNA is TGTGCCAGCAGAGAGGGGGCTCACAATCAGCCCCAGCATTTT. It yields the protein CASREGAHNQPQHF.